Reported below is one T cell receptor (beta chain). CDR1 is MDHEN, CDR2 SYDVKM, per germline. This CDR3 comprises 17 residues. After removal of 4 bases from V and 0 bases from J, the junction contained 5 bases not matched to a gene. Clones were read by immunoSEQ multiplex PCR, and TCRdb kept only the in-frame ones, dropping some. The sample holds about 2.5 million clones, 80% to 95% seen once. The data stem from a study of shared clonotypes between healthy human individuals. The chain is built from TRBV28 and TRBJ2-6; 8 nucleotides match TRBD1. This TCR was recovered from a young man in good health. Some clones in this sample may be carry-over from other donors' samples. Sequencing input: naive CD4+ T cells from PBMCs. Subset meaning: CD45RA+ positively selected. This CDR3 is CASSWGQEISGANVLTF. CDR3 DNA sequence: TGTGCCAGCAGTTGGGGACAGGAAATCTCTGGGGCCAACGTCCTGACTTTC.